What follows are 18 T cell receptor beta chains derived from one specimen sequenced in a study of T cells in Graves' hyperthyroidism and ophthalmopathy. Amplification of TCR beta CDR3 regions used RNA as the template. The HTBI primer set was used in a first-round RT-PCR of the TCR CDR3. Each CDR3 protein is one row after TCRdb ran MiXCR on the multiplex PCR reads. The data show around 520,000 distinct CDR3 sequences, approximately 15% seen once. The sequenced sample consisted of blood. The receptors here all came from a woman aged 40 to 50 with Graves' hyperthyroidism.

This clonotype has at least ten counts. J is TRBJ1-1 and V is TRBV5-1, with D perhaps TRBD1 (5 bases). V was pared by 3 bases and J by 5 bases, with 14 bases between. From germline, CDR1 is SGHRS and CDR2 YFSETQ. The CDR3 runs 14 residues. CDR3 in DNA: TGCGCCAGCAGCTCGCAGGGAGTGGGTACTGAAGCTTTCTTT. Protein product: CASSSQGVGTEAFF.

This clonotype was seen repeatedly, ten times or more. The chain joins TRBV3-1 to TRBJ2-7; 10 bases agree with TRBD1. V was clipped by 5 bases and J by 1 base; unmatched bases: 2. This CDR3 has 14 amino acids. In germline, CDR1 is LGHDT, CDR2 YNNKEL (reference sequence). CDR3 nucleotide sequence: TGTGCCAGCAGCTCGGACAGGGGGTCCTACGAGCAGTACTTC. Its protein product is CASSSDRGSYEQYF.

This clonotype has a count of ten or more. CDR3 nucleotide sequence: TGCAGCGTACTAGCGTACCAAGAGACCCAGTACTTC. Translating it yields CSVLAYQETQYF. The chain couples TRBV29-1 to TRBJ2-5; TRBD2 agrees at 7 bases. The CDR3 sequence is 12 residues long. V dropped 6 bases and J dropped 0; count of bases not matched to a gene: 1. The germline V gene encodes CDR1 SQVTM and CDR2 ANQGSEA.

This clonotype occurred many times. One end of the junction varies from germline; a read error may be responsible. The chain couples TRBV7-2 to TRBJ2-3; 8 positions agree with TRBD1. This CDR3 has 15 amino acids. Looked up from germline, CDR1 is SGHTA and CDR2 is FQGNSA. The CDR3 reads CASSFRQGSSDTQYF. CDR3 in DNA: TGTGCCAGCAGCTTTCGACAGGGGTCCTCAGATACGCAATATTTT.

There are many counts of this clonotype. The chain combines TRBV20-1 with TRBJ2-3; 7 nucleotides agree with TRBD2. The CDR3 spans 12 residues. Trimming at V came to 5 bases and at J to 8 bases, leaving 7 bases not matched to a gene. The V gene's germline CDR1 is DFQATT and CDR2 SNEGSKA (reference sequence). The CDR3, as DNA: TGCAGTGCTCCCAGACTAGCCGCTACGCAGTATTTT. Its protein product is CSAPRLAATQYF.

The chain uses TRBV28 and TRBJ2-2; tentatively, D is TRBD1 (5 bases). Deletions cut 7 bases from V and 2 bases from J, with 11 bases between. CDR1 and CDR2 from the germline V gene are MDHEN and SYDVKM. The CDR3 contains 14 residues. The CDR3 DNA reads TGTGCCAGCACTTTGGGGCCAAACACCGGGGAGCTGTTTTTT. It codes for CASTLGPNTGELFF.

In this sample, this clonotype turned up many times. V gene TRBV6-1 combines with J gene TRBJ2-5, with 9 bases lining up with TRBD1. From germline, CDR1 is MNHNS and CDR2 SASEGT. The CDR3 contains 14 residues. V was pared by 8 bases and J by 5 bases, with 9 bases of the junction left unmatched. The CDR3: CASLRDRVYETQYF. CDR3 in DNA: TGTGCCAGCCTTCGGGACAGGGTATACGAGACCCAGTACTTC.

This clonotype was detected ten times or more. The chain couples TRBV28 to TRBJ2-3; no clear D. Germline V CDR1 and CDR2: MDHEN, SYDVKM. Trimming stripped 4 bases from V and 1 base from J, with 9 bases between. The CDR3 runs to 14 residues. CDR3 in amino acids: CASSWEGGTDTQYF. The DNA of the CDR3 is TGTGCCAGCAGTTGGGAAGGCGGCACAGATACGCAGTATTTT. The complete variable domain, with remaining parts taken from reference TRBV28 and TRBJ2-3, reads DVKVTQSSRYLVKRTGEKVFLECVQDMDHENMFWYRQDPGLGLRLIYFSYDVKMKEKGDIPEGYSVSREKKERFSLILESASTNQTSMYLCASSWEGGTDTQYFGPGTRLTVL.

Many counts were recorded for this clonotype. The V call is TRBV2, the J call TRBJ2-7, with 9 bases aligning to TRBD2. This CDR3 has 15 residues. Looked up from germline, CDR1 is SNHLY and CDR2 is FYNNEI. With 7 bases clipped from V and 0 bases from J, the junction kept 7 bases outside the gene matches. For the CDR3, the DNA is TGTGCCAGCATATCTGCTAGCGGGGACTCCTACGAGCAGTACTTC. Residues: CASISASGDSYEQYF.

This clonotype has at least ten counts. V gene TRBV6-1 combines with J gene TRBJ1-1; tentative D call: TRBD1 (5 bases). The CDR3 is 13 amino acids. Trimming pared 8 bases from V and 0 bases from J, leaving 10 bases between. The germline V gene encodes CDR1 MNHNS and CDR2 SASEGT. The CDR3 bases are TGTGCCAGCGGCGGACAAGTGAACACTGAAGCTTTCTTT. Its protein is CASGGQVNTEAFF.

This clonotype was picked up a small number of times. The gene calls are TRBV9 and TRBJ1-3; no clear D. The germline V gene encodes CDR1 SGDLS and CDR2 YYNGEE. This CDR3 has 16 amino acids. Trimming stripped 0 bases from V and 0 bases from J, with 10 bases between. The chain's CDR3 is CASSVEPGYSGNTIYF. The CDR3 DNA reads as TGTGCCAGCAGCGTAGAGCCGGGCTACTCTGGAAACACCATATATTTT.

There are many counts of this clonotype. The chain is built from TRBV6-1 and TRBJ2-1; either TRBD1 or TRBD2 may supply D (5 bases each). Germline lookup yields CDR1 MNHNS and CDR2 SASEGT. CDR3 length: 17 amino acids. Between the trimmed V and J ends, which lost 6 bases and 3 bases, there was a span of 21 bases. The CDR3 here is CASRDLGALTNYNEQFF. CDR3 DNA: TGTGCCAGCAGAGACCTCGGGGCACTGACAAACTACAATGAGCAGTTCTTC.

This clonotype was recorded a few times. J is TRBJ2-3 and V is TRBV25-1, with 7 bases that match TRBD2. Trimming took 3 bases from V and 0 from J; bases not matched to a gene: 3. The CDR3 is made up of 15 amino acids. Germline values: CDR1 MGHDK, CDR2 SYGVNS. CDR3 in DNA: TGTGCCAGCAGTGAGATTAGCGGGAGCACAGATACGCAGTATTTT. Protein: CASSEISGSTDTQYF.

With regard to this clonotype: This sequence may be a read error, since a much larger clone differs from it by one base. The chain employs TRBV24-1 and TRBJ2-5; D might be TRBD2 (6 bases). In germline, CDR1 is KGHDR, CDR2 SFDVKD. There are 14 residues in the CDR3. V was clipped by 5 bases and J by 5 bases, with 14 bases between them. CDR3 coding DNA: TGTGCCACCAGTGGGAGGGGTGCATGGGAGACCCAGTACTTC. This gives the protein CATSGRGAWETQYF.

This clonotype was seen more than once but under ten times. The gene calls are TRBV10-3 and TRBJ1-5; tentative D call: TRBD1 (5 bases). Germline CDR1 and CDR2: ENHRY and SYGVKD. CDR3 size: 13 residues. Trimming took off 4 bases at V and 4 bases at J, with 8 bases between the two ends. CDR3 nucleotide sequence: TGTGCCATCAGTGCAGAGGGGAATCAGCCCCAGCATTTT. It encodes CAISAEGNQPQHF.

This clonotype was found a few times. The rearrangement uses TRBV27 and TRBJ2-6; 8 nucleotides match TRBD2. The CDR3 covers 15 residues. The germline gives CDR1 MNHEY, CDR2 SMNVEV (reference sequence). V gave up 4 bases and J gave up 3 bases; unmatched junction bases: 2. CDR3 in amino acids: CASSWRGDGANVLTF. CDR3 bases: TGTGCCAGCAGTTGGCGGGGGGATGGGGCCAACGTCCTGACTTTC.

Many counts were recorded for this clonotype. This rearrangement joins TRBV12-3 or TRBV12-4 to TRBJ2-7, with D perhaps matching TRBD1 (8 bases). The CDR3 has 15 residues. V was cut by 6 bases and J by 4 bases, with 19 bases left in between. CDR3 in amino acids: CASSYYRGGQYEQYF. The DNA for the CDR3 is TGTGCCAGCAGCTACTACAGGGGGGGACAGTACGAGCAGTACTTC.

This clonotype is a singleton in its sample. In DNA form, the CDR3 reads TGTGCCACCAGCAGAGGTAATAGCGGGAGCTCCTACAATGAGCAGTTCTTC. It codes for CATSRGNSGSSYNEQFF. This chain links TRBV15 with TRBJ2-1, with 9 bases lining up with TRBD2. The germline V gene encodes CDR1 LNHNV and CDR2 YYDKDF (reference sequence). J was trimmed by 0 bases and V by 1 base; bases with no gene match: 4. The CDR3 is 17 amino acids.